Listed below are T cell receptor beta chains from one sample, sequenced in a study of identical twins. TCRdb analysed the 5' RACE reads with MiXCR anew, one entry per CDR3 protein. Of 270,000 or so distinct CDR3 sequences listed, around 8.8% are singletons. These data also featured in a second study, about yellow fever vaccine responses in identical twins.

The sample was CD8+ T cells sorted from blood. The receptors shown here come from a woman under 30 in good health. The CDR3 runs from the conserved cysteine through the conserved F or W. The order of the fields is J gene, D gene, clone size, V gene, CDR3 protein, CDR3 DNA. The D gene is left open where the match is weak. Only part of the rows carry a size: once, few, many, or a class if the clone is expanded.

>TRBJ2-7|NA|many|TRBV20-1
CSAGDSRYEQYF
TGCAGTGCGGGGGACTCCCGGTACGAGCAGTACTTC
>TRBJ2-1|TRBD2|many|TRBV6-1
CASSETSGRATYEQFF
TGTGCCAGCAGTGAAACTAGCGGGAGGGCAACGTATGAGCAGTTCTTC
>TRBJ2-7|TRBD2|few|TRBV20-1
CSARDLAGESYEQYF
TGCAGTGCTAGAGATCTAGCGGGAGAGTCCTACGAGCAGTACTTC
>TRBJ2-3|NA|NA|TRBV5-4
CASSRDGTDTQYF
TGTGCCAGCAGCCGGGACGGCACAGATACGCAGTATTTT
>TRBJ2-2|TRBD2|many|TRBV12-3/TRBV12-4
CASSKGLAGGKTGELFF
TGTGCCAGCAGCAAGGGACTAGCGGGGGGAAAGACCGGGGAGCTGTTTTTT
>TRBJ2-1|NA|few|TRBV29-1
CSVEDRVREQFF
TGCAGCGTTGAAGATCGAGTAAGGGAGCAGTTCTTC
>TRBJ1-1|NA|NA|TRBV7-9
CASSIQREAFF
TGTGCCAGCAGCATACAGAGAGAAGCTTTCTTT
>TRBJ2-3|NA|few|TRBV29-1
CSVESGSPSTDTQYF
TGCAGCGTTGAAAGCGGAAGCCCTAGCACAGATACGCAGTATTTT
>TRBJ2-1|NA|NA|TRBV9
CASSVGGQLIRDEQFF
TGTGCCAGCAGCGTAGGAGGGCAGCTTATTCGTGATGAGCAGTTCTTC
>TRBJ2-3|NA|many|TRBV7-9
CASSLDGNTDTQYF
TGTGCCAGCAGCTTAGACGGGAACACAGATACGCAGTATTTT
>TRBJ2-7|TRBD1|NA|TRBV29-1
CSVKNRDSVGYEQYF
TGCAGCGTTAAAAACAGGGACAGCGTCGGGTACGAGCAGTACTTC
>TRBJ2-1|NA|many|TRBV7-9
CASSPGGSSSYNEQFF
TGTGCCAGCAGCCCCGGGGGCTCGAGCTCCTACAATGAGCAGTTCTTC
>TRBJ2-7|NA|NA|TRBV6-2/TRBV6-3
CASSYVGSFYEQYF
TGTGCCAGCAGTTACGTGGGATCCTTCTACGAGCAGTACTTC
>TRBJ2-1|TRBD1|NA|TRBV12-5
CASGSRTGWQFF
TGTGCTAGTGGTTCTCGGACAGGGTGGCAGTTCTTC
>TRBJ2-1|TRBD2|NA|TRBV6-5
CASSFGTSGSREQFF
TGTGCCAGCAGTTTCGGGACTAGCGGGAGTCGGGAGCAGTTCTTC
>TRBJ2-2|NA|NA|TRBV7-9
CASSPQGGAGTGELFF
TGTGCCAGCAGCCCCCAGGGGGGCGCGGGCACCGGGGAGCTGTTTTTT
>TRBJ2-1|TRBD2|NA|TRBV15
CATSRDNLAASNEQFF
TGTGCCACCAGCAGAGATAACCTAGCGGCCTCCAATGAGCAGTTCTTC
>TRBJ2-1|TRBD2|few|TRBV14
CASSIWTSGIPGEQFF
TGTGCCAGCAGCATTTGGACTAGCGGGATACCGGGAGAGCAGTTCTTC
>TRBJ2-7|NA|many|TRBV20-1
CSARDPNHGTGLEYEQYF
TGCAGTGCTAGAGATCCGAACCACGGAACGGGATTAGAGTACGAGCAGTACTTC
>TRBJ1-2|TRBD1|few|TRBV24-1
CATSDGDRGIDGYTF
TGTGCCACCAGTGATGGGGACAGGGGAATTGATGGCTACACCTTC
>TRBJ2-7|TRBD2|few|TRBV10-2
CASSDSRRGSPYEQYF
TGCGCCAGCAGTGATTCTAGGCGGGGGAGCCCTTACGAGCAGTACTTC
>TRBJ2-1|NA|many|TRBV29-1
CSAPGVQSYNEQFF
TGCAGCGCCCCGGGAGTTCAGTCCTACAATGAGCAGTTCTTC
>TRBJ2-7|NA|many|TRBV4-3
CASSQDGLARSYEQYF
TGCGCCAGCAGCCAGGATGGGCTAGCGCGTTCCTACGAGCAGTACTTC
>TRBJ2-5|TRBD1|many|TRBV12-3/TRBV12-4
CASSPTGVLGETQYF
TGTGCCAGCAGTCCCACAGGGGTGCTAGGAGAGACCCAGTACTTC
>TRBJ2-2|TRBD1|NA|TRBV12-5
CASGLGPGQGAGELFF
TGTGCTAGTGGTTTGGGTCCGGGACAGGGGGCAGGGGAGCTGTTTTTT
>TRBJ2-7|NA|many|TRBV28
CASSPIQGLLWYEQYF
TGTGCCAGCAGCCCAATCCAAGGACTATTGTGGTACGAGCAGTACTTC
>TRBJ2-7|TRBD1|many|TRBV27
CASSSGTGHYEQYF
TGTGCCAGCAGTTCCGGGACAGGCCACTACGAGCAGTACTTC
>TRBJ2-3|TRBD2|many|TRBV5-1
CASRPLAGGQDTQYF
TGCGCCAGCAGACCTTTAGCGGGGGGGCAAGATACGCAGTATTTT
>TRBJ2-7|NA|NA|TRBV5-1
CASSLEAYEQYF
TGCGCCAGCAGCTTGGAAGCCTACGAGCAGTACTTC
>TRBJ2-1|NA|NA|TRBV7-2
CASSLARRSEQFF
TGTGCCAGCAGCTTAGCGCGTCGCTCCGAGCAGTTCTTC
>TRBJ2-3|NA|few|TRBV7-9
CASSQPASDTQYF
TGTGCCAGCAGTCAACCGGCTTCAGATACGCAGTATTTT
>TRBJ1-1|TRBD1|many|TRBV7-9
CASSFHRGLDTEAFF
TGTGCCAGCAGCTTCCACAGGGGATTGGACACTGAAGCTTTCTTT
>TRBJ1-1|NA|few|TRBV4-1
CASSQETRTLNTEAFF
TGCGCCAGCAGCCAAGAAACCCGGACACTGAACACTGAAGCTTTCTTT
>TRBJ2-1|NA|NA|TRBV5-1
CASSVSGALPHNDQFF
TGCGCCAGCAGCGTCTCAGGGGCTCTCCCCCACAATGACCAGTTCTTC
>TRBJ2-7|NA|NA|TRBV20-1
CSARVTSGSSYEQYF
TGCAGTGCTAGAGTGACCAGCGGAAGCTCCTACGAGCAGTACTTC
>TRBJ2-7|NA|NA|TRBV20-1
CCARGGFDAHRPYEQYF
TGCTGCGCTAGGGGGGGCTTTGACGCCCATCGACCCTACGAGCAGTACTTC
>TRBJ1-2|TRBD1|NA|TRBV25-1
CASSEYNPGRGKDYGYTF
TGTGCCAGCAGTGAATATAACCCAGGCAGGGGGAAGGACTATGGCTACACCTTC